Below, 20 T cell receptor beta chains from the same sample are listed, as sequenced in a study of T cell repertoires in cytomegalovirus infection (dated by TCRdb to between 2018 and 2021). The reads were generated on an Illumina HiSeq 1500. The public reads were reanalyzed by TCRdb: fastp trimming at Q25, MiXCR alignment, in-frame beta chains only. When rows share a CDR3 protein, they turn into one entry using the most common DNA and genes. This sample lists about a million distinct CDR3 sequences; approximately 31% were detected once. More than 13% of the sample belongs to the ten largest clones. This sample's treatment or condition label indicates: in vitro stimulation with specific CMV peptide epitopes to enrich CMV-specific T cells. These receptors have no known antigen. Sequencing was performed on cultured CD8+ T cells from PBMCs, taken from culture after CMV antigen stimulation. The receptors were sampled from a human donor in good health (CMV status not recorded). Some clones in this sample may be carry-over from other donors' samples.

The sample holds a few counts of this clonotype. The chain is built from TRBV27 and TRBJ1-5, with D tentatively TRBD1 (5 bases). Trimming pared 3 bases from V and 1 base from J, leaving 13 bases between. The CDR3 totals 16 residues. From germline, CDR1 is MNHEY and CDR2 SMNVEV (reference sequence). The DNA for the CDR3 is TGTGCCAGCAGTTTGGGGGGGGTTGCGAGCAATCAGCCCCAGCATTTT. Amino acids: CASSLGGVASNQPQHF.

This clonotype was seen more than once but under ten times. The chain combines TRBV13 with TRBJ2-7, with 8 bases identical to TRBD1. Germline assignment: CDR1 PRHDT and CDR2 FYEKMQ (reference sequence). This CDR3 has 14 residues. V lost 5 bases, J lost 1 base, and 4 bases stayed unmatched. In DNA, the CDR3 is TGTGCCAGCAGCCCACAGGGGGTGTCCTACGAGCAGTACGTC. Amino acid sequence: CASSPQGVSYEQYV.

In its sample, this clonotype was seen many times. The chain has TRBV7-6 and TRBJ2-1; 10 bases fit TRBD2. Germline V CDR1 and CDR2: SGHVS, FNYEAQ. After removal of 5 bases from V and 4 bases from J, the junction contained 5 bases not matched to a gene. The CDR3 length is 15 residues. The CDR3 DNA reads TGTGCCAGCAGCGTCGGGACTAGCGATTACAATGAGCAGTTCTTC. This gives the protein CASSVGTSDYNEQFF.

The chain couples TRBV28 to TRBJ2-1, with D unclear. The CDR3 sequence is 16 residues long. Germline loops: CDR1 MDHEN, CDR2 SYDVKM. Trimming took off 2 bases at V and 4 bases at J, with 15 bases between the two ends. The CDR3, as DNA: TGTGCCAGCAGTTTACCCGCTCGTCCATCGTACAATGAGCAGTTCTTC. Its translation is CASSLPARPSYNEQFF. The variable domain in full, with the rest retrieved from reference TRBV28 and TRBJ2-1, is DVKVTQSSRYLVKRTGEKVFLECVQDMDHENMFWYRQDPGLGLRLIYFSYDVKMKEKGDIPEGYSVSREKKERFSLILESASTNQTSMYLCASSLPARPSYNEQFFGPGTRLTVL.

This clonotype was seen a handful of times. The rearrangement uses TRBV6-2 or TRBV6-3 and TRBJ2-7, with no clear D. The V and J ends lost 2 bases and 0 bases respectively, with 5 bases between them. This CDR3 comprises 13 residues. CDR1 and CDR2 (germline): MNHEY, SVGEGT. This CDR3 reads CASSYRSSYEQYV. CDR3 in DNA: TGTGCCAGCAGTTACAGGAGCTCCTACGAGCAGTACGTC.

The CDR3 DNA sequence: TGCGCCAGCAGCCAAAAAGGGGGCAGGACCGGGGAGCTGTTTTTT. Amino acid sequence: CASSQKGGRTGELFF. This chain connects TRBV4-1 to TRBJ2-2; TRBD1 agrees at 7 bases. V shed 2 bases and J 5 bases; nucleotides not matched to a gene: 5. This CDR3 has 15 amino acids. From germline, CDR1 is MGHRA and CDR2 YSYEKL.

The V call is TRBV10-3, the J call TRBJ1-2; 8 bases are shared with TRBD1. This CDR3 contains 11 residues. Germline trimming cut 6 bases from V and 7 bases from J; bases unmatched to any gene: 1. Germline lookup yields CDR1 ENHRY and CDR2 SYGVKD. CDR3 DNA: TGTGCCATCAGAGACAGGGGTGGCTACACCTTC. Protein: CAIRDRGGYTF.

The V call is TRBV5-4, the J call TRBJ1-2, with D unclear. This CDR3 is 12 amino acids long. Germline V gene lookup returns CDR1 SGHNT and CDR2 YYREEE (reference sequence). The V gene lost 0 bases and the J gene lost 10 bases, with 10 bases spanning the gap. CDR3 loop: CASSLDQGFYTF. The CDR3 DNA follows: TGTGCCAGCAGCTTGGATCAAGGTTTCTACACCTTC.

V is TRBV27 and J is TRBJ1-2; TRBD1 matches 9 bases. Per germline, CDR1 MNHEY and CDR2 SMNVEV (reference sequence). The J segment lost 7 bases and the V segment lost 6 bases, leaving 3 bases of the junction unmatched. The CDR3 has 12 residues. The CDR3: CASRQGAGGYTF. CDR3 in DNA: TGTGCCAGCAGACAGGGGGCAGGTGGCTACACCTTC.

The chain joins TRBV7-8 to TRBJ1-2; maybe TRBD1 (5 bases). V shed 0 bases and J shed 8 bases, with 13 bases lying between them. The CDR3 covers 14 residues. CDR1 and CDR2 from the germline V gene are SGHVS and FQNEAQ. In nucleotides, the CDR3 is TGTGCCAGCAGCTTAGCCGGGACGCTGCAGGGCTACACCTTC. Translation gives CASSLAGTLQGYTF. Based on the CDR3 plus reference TRBV7-8 and TRBJ1-2, the full variable domain is GAGVSQSPRYKVAKRGQDVALRCDPISGHVSLFWYQQALGQGPEFLTYFQNEAQLDKSGLPSDRFFAERPEGSVSTLKIQRTQQEDSAVYLCASSLAGTLQGYTFGSGTRLTVV.

Points on this clonotype: It may be a read error: a sequence one base away is much more abundant. The chain has TRBV7-6 and TRBJ1-1; 7 nucleotides align to TRBD1. CDR1 is SGHVS, CDR2 FNYEAQ, per germline. The trim removed 1 base at V and 1 base at J, leaving 9 bases unmatched. This CDR3 comprises 17 residues. The CDR3 sequence is CASSLDTQDRANTEAFF. The CDR3 nucleotides are TGTGCCAGCAGCTTAGACACACAAGACAGGGCGAACACTGAAGCTTTCTTT.

This clonotype was counted a few times. The rearrangement joins TRBV27 to TRBJ2-7, with 7 bases that match TRBD1. The germline V gene has CDR1 MNHEY and CDR2 SMNVEV (reference sequence). The CDR3 contains 13 residues. The junction had 6 bases not matched to a gene; V was cut back by 8 bases and J by 2 bases. For the CDR3, the DNA is TGTGCCAGCGGTCCAGGGGGTACCTACGAGCAGTACTTC. Encoded protein: CASGPGGTYEQYF.

Many counts were recorded for this clonotype. The rearrangement links TRBV19 to TRBJ2-3; D gene unclear. The germline V and J ends were trimmed by 1 base and 2 bases, with 7 bases remaining between them. This CDR3 region has 14 residues. Germline V gene lookup returns CDR1 LNHDA and CDR2 SQIVND (reference sequence). The DNA of the CDR3 is TGTGCCAGTAGTATAGTGCAGTCCACAGATACGCAGTATTTT. Its translation: CASSIVQSTDTQYF.

The chain has TRBV29-1 and TRBJ1-1; TRBD1 is a possible D gene (5 bases). Trimming shortened V by 6 bases and J by 4 bases, and 15 bases separated the two germline ends. Germline loops: CDR1 SQVTM, CDR2 ANQGSEA. The CDR3 is 13 residues long. Written as DNA, the CDR3 is TGCAGCGTCGGACAAACTGCACCCACTGAAGCTTTCTTT. It is translated as CSVGQTAPTEAFF.

The chain joins TRBV7-9 to TRBJ2-2; the match to TRBD1 covers 10 bases. CDR1 is SEHNR, CDR2 FQNEAQ, per germline (reference sequence). CDR3 length equals 16 residues. V shed 7 bases, J shed 6 bases, and the junction held 11 bases outside the gene matches. CDR3 sequence: CASNPLSGTGAGELFF. The CDR3 bases are TGTGCCAGCAACCCGTTATCCGGGACAGGGGCCGGGGAGCTGTTTTTT. Complete variable domain (other parts from reference TRBV7-9 and TRBJ2-2): DTGVSQNPRHKITKRGQNVTFRCDPISEHNRLYWYRQTLGQGPEFLTYFQNEAQLEKSRLLSDRFSAERPKGSFSTLEIQRTEQGDSAMYLCASNPLSGTGAGELFFGEGSRLTVL.

V gene TRBV27 combines with J gene TRBJ2-7; D call uncertain. Per the germline V gene, CDR1 is MNHEY and CDR2 is SMNVEV (reference sequence). This CDR3 spans 13 amino acids. Between the trimmed V and J ends, which lost 4 bases and 5 bases, there was a span of 12 bases. The CDR3 DNA sequence: TGTGCCAGCAGTTACCGGGCCGATCACGAGCAGTACTTC. Translating it yields CASSYRADHEQYF.

This sequence joins TRBV6-5 and TRBJ1-1; no reliable D call. Trimming pared 4 bases from V and 4 bases from J, leaving 13 bases between. The CDR3 sequence is 14 residues long. Germline assignment: CDR1 MNHEY and CDR2 SVGAGI. The DNA for the CDR3 is TGTGCCAGCAGTTGGGAGATGGACGGCACTGAAGCTTTCTTT. Encoded protein: CASSWEMDGTEAFF.

This clonotype was counted a few times. The chain couples TRBV6-2 or TRBV6-3 to TRBJ2-1; D remains unclear. Germline CDR1 is MNHEY and CDR2 is SVGEGT. V was shortened by 0 bases and J by 5 bases, with 20 bases between the two germline ends. CDR3 length equals 18 residues. CDR3 nucleotide sequence: TGTGCCAGCAGTTACTCGACTTTAACTACCCCTTTGGACAATGAGCAGTTCTTC. Residues: CASSYSTLTTPLDNEQFF.

The chain carries TRBV7-8 and TRBJ1-2; D remains unclear. Trimming pared 4 bases from V and 11 bases from J, leaving 14 bases between. Germline CDR1 reads SGHVS; CDR2 reads FQNEAQ. This CDR3 comprises 12 residues. CDR3 sequence (DNA): TGTGCCAGCAGCTCCTTCGGAGACCGTTACACCTTC. Encoded protein: CASSSFGDRYTF.

The table lists this clonotype with a few counts. The chain links TRBV6-6 to TRBJ1-1, with a possible D match to TRBD1 (6 bases). The V end was cut by 6 bases, the J end by 4 bases, with 12 bases between. Germline V gene data show CDR1 as MNHNY and CDR2 as SVGAGI (reference sequence). CDR3 length equals 13 residues. This CDR3 is CASRGGGATEAFF. CDR3 DNA sequence: TGTGCCAGCAGGGGGGGGGGGGCCACTGAAGCTTTCTTT.